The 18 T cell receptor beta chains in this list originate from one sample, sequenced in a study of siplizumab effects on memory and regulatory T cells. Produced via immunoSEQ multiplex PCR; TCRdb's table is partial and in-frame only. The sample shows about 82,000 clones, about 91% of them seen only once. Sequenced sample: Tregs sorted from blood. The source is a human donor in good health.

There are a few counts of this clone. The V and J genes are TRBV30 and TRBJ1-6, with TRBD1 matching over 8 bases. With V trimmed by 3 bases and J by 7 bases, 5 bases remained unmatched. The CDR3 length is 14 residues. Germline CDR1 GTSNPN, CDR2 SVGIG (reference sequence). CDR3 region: CAWRDRDENSPLHF. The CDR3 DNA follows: TGTGCCTGGAGGGACAGGGACGAGAATTCACCCCTCCACTTT.

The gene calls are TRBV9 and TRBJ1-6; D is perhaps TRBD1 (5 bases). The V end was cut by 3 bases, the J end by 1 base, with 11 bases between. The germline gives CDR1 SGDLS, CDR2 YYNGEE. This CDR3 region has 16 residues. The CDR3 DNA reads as TGTGCCAGCAGCGCCCGAGGGGCTTCCTATAATTCACCCCTCCACTTT. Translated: CASSARGASYNSPLHF.

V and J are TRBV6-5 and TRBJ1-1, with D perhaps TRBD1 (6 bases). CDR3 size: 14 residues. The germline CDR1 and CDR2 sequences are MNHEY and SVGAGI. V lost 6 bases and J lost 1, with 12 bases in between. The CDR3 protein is CASRARTANTEAFF. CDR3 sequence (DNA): TGTGCCAGCAGGGCCCGGACAGCGAACACTGAAGCTTTCTTT.

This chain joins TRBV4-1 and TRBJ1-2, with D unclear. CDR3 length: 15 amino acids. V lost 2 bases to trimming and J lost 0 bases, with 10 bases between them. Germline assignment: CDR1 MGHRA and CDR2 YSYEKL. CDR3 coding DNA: TGCGCCAGCAGCCAACCCGGTCGAGCTAACTATGGCTACACCTTC. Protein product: CASSQPGRANYGYTF.

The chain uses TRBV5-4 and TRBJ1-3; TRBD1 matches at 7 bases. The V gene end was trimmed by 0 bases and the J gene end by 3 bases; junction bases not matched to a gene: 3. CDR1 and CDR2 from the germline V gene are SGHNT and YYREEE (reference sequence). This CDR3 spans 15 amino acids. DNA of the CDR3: TGTGCCAGCAGCTTGGGAGGGGGCAGTGGAAACACCATATATTTT. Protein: CASSLGGGSGNTIYF.

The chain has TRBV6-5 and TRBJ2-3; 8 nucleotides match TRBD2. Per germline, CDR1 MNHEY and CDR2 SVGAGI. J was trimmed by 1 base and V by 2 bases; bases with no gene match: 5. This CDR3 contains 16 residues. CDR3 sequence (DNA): TGTGCCAGCAGTTACCGGCGGGGGGTCGGCACAGATACGCAGTATTTT. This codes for CASSYRRGVGTDTQYF.

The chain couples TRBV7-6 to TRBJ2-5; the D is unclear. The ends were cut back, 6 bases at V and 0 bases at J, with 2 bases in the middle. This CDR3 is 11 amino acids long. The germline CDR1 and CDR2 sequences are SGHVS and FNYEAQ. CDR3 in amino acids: CASRYQETQYF. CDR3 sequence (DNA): TGTGCCAGCAGGTACCAAGAGACCCAGTACTTC.

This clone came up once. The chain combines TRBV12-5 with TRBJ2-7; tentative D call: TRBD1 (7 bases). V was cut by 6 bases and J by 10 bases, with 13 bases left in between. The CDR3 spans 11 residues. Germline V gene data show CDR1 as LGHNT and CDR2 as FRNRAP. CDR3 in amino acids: CASGSTGTQYF. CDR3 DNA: TGTGCTAGTGGCTCGACAGGGACTCAGTACTTC.

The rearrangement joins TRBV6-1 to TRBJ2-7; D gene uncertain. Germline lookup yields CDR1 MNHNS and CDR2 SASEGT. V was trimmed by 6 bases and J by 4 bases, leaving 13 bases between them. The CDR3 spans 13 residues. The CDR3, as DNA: TGTGCCAGCAGGGACGTCGTGGGGTACGAGCAGTACTTC. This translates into CASRDVVGYEQYF.

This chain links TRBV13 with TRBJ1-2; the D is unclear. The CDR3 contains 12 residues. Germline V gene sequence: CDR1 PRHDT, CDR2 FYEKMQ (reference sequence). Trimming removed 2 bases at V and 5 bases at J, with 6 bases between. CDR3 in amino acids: CASSLIGYGYTF. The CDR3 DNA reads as TGTGCCAGCAGCTTAATTGGATATGGCTACACCTTC.

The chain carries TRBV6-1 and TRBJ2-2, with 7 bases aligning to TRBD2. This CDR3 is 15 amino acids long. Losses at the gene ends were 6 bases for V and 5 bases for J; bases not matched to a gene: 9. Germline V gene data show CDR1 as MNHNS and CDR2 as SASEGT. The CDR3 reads CASRRTRTETGELFF. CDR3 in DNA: TGTGCCAGCAGGAGGACTAGGACGGAAACCGGGGAGCTGTTTTTT.

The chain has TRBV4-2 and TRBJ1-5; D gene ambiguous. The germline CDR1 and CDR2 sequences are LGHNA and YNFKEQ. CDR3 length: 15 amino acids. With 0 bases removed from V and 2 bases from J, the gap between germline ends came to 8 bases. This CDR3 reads CASSQDLTGNQPQHF. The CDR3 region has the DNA TGTGCCAGCAGCCAAGATTTAACAGGCAATCAGCCCCAGCATTTT.

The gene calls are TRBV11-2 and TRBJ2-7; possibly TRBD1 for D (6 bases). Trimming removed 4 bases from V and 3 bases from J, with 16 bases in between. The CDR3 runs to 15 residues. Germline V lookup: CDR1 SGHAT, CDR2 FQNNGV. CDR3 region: CASSSTDRLFYEQYF. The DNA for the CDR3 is TGTGCCAGCAGCTCGACCGACAGGCTCTTCTACGAGCAGTACTTC.

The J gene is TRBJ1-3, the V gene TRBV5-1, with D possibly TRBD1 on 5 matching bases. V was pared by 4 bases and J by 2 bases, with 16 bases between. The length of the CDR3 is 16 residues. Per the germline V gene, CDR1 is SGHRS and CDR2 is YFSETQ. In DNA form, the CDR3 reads TGCGCCAGCAGCCTGGGGCCTACAGACACTGGAAACACCATATATTTT. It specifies CASSLGPTDTGNTIYF.

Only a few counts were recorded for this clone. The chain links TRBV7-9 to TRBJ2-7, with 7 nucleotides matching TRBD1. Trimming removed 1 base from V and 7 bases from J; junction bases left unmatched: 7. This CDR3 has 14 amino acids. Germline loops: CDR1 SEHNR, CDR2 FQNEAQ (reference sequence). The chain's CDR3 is CASSLEQGWREQYF. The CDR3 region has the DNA TGTGCCAGCAGCTTAGAACAGGGGTGGCGGGAGCAGTACTTC.

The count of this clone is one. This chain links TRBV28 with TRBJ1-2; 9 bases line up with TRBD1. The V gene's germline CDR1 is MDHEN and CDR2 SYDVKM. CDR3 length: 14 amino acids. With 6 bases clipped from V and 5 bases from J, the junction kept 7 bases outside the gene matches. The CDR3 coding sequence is TGTGCCAGCAGGAGAACAGGGGGCAGTTATGGCTACACCTTC. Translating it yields CASRRTGGSYGYTF.

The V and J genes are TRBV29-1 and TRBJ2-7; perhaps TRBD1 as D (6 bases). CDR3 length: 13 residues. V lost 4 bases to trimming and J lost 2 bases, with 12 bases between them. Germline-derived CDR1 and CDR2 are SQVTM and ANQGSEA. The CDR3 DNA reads TGCAGCGTTGGAATGGGGGCAGCCTACGAGCAGTACTTC. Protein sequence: CSVGMGAAYEQYF.

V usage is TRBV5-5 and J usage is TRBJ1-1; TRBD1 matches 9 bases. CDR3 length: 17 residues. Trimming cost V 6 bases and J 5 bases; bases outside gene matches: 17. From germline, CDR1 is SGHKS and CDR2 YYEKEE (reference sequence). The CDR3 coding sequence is TGTGCCAGCAACCTCCTTGGGGGACAGGGACAACTTACTGAAGCTTTCTTT. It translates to CASNLLGGQGQLTEAFF.